This T cell receptor (beta chain) was obtained from a study of human thymus T cells. Unmatched junction bases numbered 0, after V lost 0 bases and J lost 7 bases. The CDR3 extends over 14 amino acids. CDR1 is SGHDT and CDR2 is YYEEEE in the germline V gene. TCRdb's copy holds only in-frame clones and misses some; the assay was immunoSEQ multiplex PCR. Among about 44,000 clones listed, nearly 95% were seen once. The V gene is TRBV5-6, the J gene TRBJ1-5, with 11 bases that match TRBD1. The sequenced sample consisted of blood. This TCR was sampled from a boy in the first two years of life with a congenital heart defect but otherwise immunologically healthy. CDR3 nucleotides: TGTGCCAGCAGCTTGGGGACAGGGGGCCAGCCCCAGCATTTT. The encoded protein is CASSLGTGGQPQHF.